This is a list of T cell receptor beta chains from one sample in a study of control samples from healthy donors and cancer patients. Repertoires were generated with immunoSEQ multiplex PCR, while TCRdb's copy carries only in-frame clones and drops some. Among roughly 150,000 clones listed, over 90% were seen once. Sequences were obtained from blood. These receptors all come from a man aged 45-65 years in good health. CDR3s include the opening cysteine and the closing phenylalanine or tryptophan. A D gene is named only where the DNA matches it firmly. A clone size is listed for some rows: how often the clone was seen (once, few, many), or a class if it is expanded.

j_call: TRBJ1-1; v_call: TRBV28; clone_size: -; d_call: TRBD1; cdr3_aa: CASRSGTGRTEAFF; cdr3_nt: TGTGCCAGCCGATCCGGGACAGGGAGGACTGAAGCTTTCTTT
j_call: TRBJ1-6; v_call: TRBV27; clone_size: -; d_call: -; cdr3_aa: CASRPQGSYNSPLHF; cdr3_nt: TGTGCCAGCAGGCCCCAGGGTTCCTATAATTCACCCCTCCACTTT
j_call: TRBJ2-7; v_call: TRBV5-1; clone_size: -; d_call: TRBD1; cdr3_aa: CASSLGDRGREQYF; cdr3_nt: TGCGCCAGCAGCTTGGGAGACAGGGGGAGGGAGCAGTACTTC
j_call: TRBJ2-1; v_call: TRBV30; clone_size: -; d_call: -; cdr3_aa: CAWRSSGPRQFF; cdr3_nt: TGTGCCTGGAGGTCGTCCGGCCCCAGGCAGTTCTTC
j_call: TRBJ2-5; v_call: TRBV6-6; clone_size: -; d_call: TRBD2; cdr3_aa: CASALGGQETQYF; cdr3_nt: TGTGCCAGCGCCCTGGGGGGGCAAGAGACCCAGTACTTC
j_call: TRBJ2-7; v_call: TRBV6-5; clone_size: -; d_call: -; cdr3_aa: CASRDFYYEQYF; cdr3_nt: TGTGCCAGCAGGGACTTCTACTACGAGCAGTACTTC
j_call: TRBJ1-2; v_call: TRBV21-1; clone_size: -; d_call: -; cdr3_aa: CASSKFAGAYGYTF; cdr3_nt: TGTGCCAGCAGCAAATTCGCAGGGGCCTATGGCTACACCTTC
j_call: TRBJ2-3; v_call: TRBV19; clone_size: -; d_call: -; cdr3_aa: CASTSRGVGGTTDTQYF; cdr3_nt: TGTGCCAGTACCTCAAGGGGCGTAGGGGGAACCACAGATACGCAGTATTTT
j_call: TRBJ2-2; v_call: TRBV9; clone_size: -; d_call: -; cdr3_aa: CASSPADTGELFF; cdr3_nt: TGTGCCAGCAGCCCTGCCGACACCGGGGAGCTGTTTTTT
j_call: TRBJ1-1; v_call: TRBV2; clone_size: once; d_call: -; cdr3_aa: CASSEMGFPNTEAFF; cdr3_nt: TGTGCCAGCAGTGAAATGGGGTTCCCGAACACTGAAGCTTTCTTT
j_call: TRBJ2-7; v_call: TRBV14; clone_size: -; d_call: TRBD1; cdr3_aa: CASSRGQDISYEQYF; cdr3_nt: TGTGCCAGCAGCCGGGGACAGGATATTTCCTACGAGCAGTACTTC
j_call: TRBJ2-3; v_call: TRBV20-1; clone_size: -; d_call: -; cdr3_aa: CSATADTQYF; cdr3_nt: TGCAGTGCCACAGCAGATACGCAGTATTTT
j_call: TRBJ2-1; v_call: TRBV11-2; clone_size: -; d_call: -; cdr3_aa: CASSLDPGPVGEQFF; cdr3_nt: TGTGCCAGCAGCTTAGACCCTGGCCCCGTTGGTGAGCAGTTCTTC
j_call: TRBJ2-1; v_call: TRBV5-4; clone_size: -; d_call: -; cdr3_aa: CASSSTGKLDNEQFF; cdr3_nt: TGTGCCAGCAGCTCCACAGGGAAACTCGACAATGAGCAGTTCTTC
j_call: TRBJ2-2; v_call: TRBV29-1; clone_size: -; d_call: -; cdr3_aa: CSGKGTGELFF; cdr3_nt: TGCAGCGGCAAGGGCACCGGGGAGCTGTTTTTT
j_call: TRBJ2-1; v_call: TRBV3-1/TRBV3-2; clone_size: -; d_call: -; cdr3_aa: CASSHDRGGYNEQFF; cdr3_nt: TGTGCCAGCAGCCATGACAGGGGAGGGTACAATGAGCAGTTCTTC
j_call: TRBJ1-2; v_call: TRBV5-4; clone_size: once; d_call: -; cdr3_aa: CASSLGRTTYGYTF; cdr3_nt: TGTGCCAGCAGCCTGGGGCGGACGACCTATGGCTACACCTTC
j_call: TRBJ2-7; v_call: TRBV6-5; clone_size: -; d_call: TRBD1; cdr3_aa: CASSPPGQLYEQYF; cdr3_nt: TGTGCCAGCAGTCCACCGGGACAGCTCTACGAGCAGTACTTC
j_call: TRBJ2-3; v_call: TRBV24-1; clone_size: -; d_call: -; cdr3_aa: CATAAEGGTDTQYF; cdr3_nt: TGTGCCACCGCAGCAGAGGGCGGCACAGATACGCAGTATTTT
j_call: TRBJ2-7; v_call: TRBV28; clone_size: -; d_call: -; cdr3_aa: CATQDSNYEQYF; cdr3_nt: TGTGCCACCCAGGACAGCAACTACGAGCAGTACTTC
j_call: TRBJ2-1; v_call: TRBV7-7; clone_size: -; d_call: -; cdr3_aa: CARSTPFGAGLTHYNEQFF; cdr3_nt: TGTGCTAGATCCACCCCATTCGGGGCGGGATTAACTCACTACAATGAGCAGTTCTTC
j_call: TRBJ1-5; v_call: TRBV6-1; clone_size: -; d_call: -; cdr3_aa: CASSEGRIRNQPQHF; cdr3_nt: TGTGCCAGCAGTGAGGGCAGGATCCGCAATCAGCCCCAGCATTTT
j_call: TRBJ1-5; v_call: TRBV5-5; clone_size: -; d_call: -; cdr3_aa: CASSLVGGSQPQHF; cdr3_nt: TGTGCCAGCAGCTTGGTAGGGGGTAGTCAGCCCCAGCATTTT
j_call: TRBJ2-3; v_call: TRBV6-5; clone_size: -; d_call: -; cdr3_aa: CASTGSTDTQYF; cdr3_nt: TGTGCCAGCACCGGGTCCACAGATACGCAGTATTTT
j_call: TRBJ2-3; v_call: TRBV2; clone_size: -; d_call: -; cdr3_aa: CASIGGAQDTQYF; cdr3_nt: TGTGCCAGCATAGGCGGGGCCCAAGATACGCAGTATTTT
j_call: TRBJ2-3; v_call: TRBV6-5; clone_size: -; d_call: -; cdr3_aa: CASRPQGRTDTQYF; cdr3_nt: TGTGCCAGCAGACCCCAGGGGCGCACAGATACGCAGTATTTT
j_call: TRBJ1-2; v_call: TRBV29-1; clone_size: -; d_call: TRBD1; cdr3_aa: CSVGDSNYGYTF; cdr3_nt: TGCAGCGTCGGGGACAGTAACTATGGCTACACCTTC
j_call: TRBJ2-3; v_call: TRBV19; clone_size: -; d_call: -; cdr3_aa: CASSPWGAREIGDTQYF; cdr3_nt: TGTGCCAGTAGTCCATGGGGGGCGCGGGAGATTGGAGATACGCAGTATTTT
j_call: TRBJ1-2; v_call: TRBV6-4; clone_size: few; d_call: -; cdr3_aa: CASSEREQGFDGYTF; cdr3_nt: TGTGCCAGCAGTGAGCGGGAACAGGGTTTTGATGGCTACACCTTC
j_call: TRBJ2-3; v_call: TRBV24-1; clone_size: once; d_call: TRBD2; cdr3_aa: CATSDARLAGITDTQYF; cdr3_nt: TGTGCCACCAGTGATGCCCGACTAGCGGGAATCACAGATACGCAGTATTTT
j_call: TRBJ1-2; v_call: TRBV24-1; clone_size: -; d_call: TRBD1; cdr3_aa: CATSDSNRGLNGYTF; cdr3_nt: TGTGCCACCAGTGACTCTAACAGGGGGCTGAATGGCTACACCTTC
j_call: TRBJ2-3; v_call: TRBV3-1/TRBV3-2; clone_size: -; d_call: -; cdr3_aa: CASSQVPDTQYF; cdr3_nt: TGTGCCAGCAGCCAGGTCCCAGATACGCAGTATTTT
j_call: TRBJ2-7; v_call: TRBV28; clone_size: -; d_call: -; cdr3_aa: CASSWFYEQYF; cdr3_nt: TGTGCCAGCAGTTGGTTCTACGAGCAGTACTTC
j_call: TRBJ2-7; v_call: TRBV3-1/TRBV3-2; clone_size: -; d_call: -; cdr3_aa: CASSQGPPGAEKQYF; cdr3_nt: TGTGCCAGCAGCCAAGGCCCCCCGGGCGCGGAGAAGCAGTACTTC
j_call: TRBJ1-1; v_call: TRBV6-5; clone_size: once; d_call: -; cdr3_aa: CASSYRGFDTEAFF; cdr3_nt: TGTGCCAGCAGTTACCGGGGTTTCGACACTGAAGCTTTCTTT
j_call: TRBJ2-1; v_call: TRBV19; clone_size: -; d_call: TRBD2; cdr3_aa: CASSILAGLYNEQFF; cdr3_nt: TGTGCCAGTAGTATACTAGCGGGCCTCTACAATGAGCAGTTCTTC
j_call: TRBJ1-6; v_call: TRBV5-1; clone_size: -; d_call: TRBD1; cdr3_aa: CASSLAGQGSPLHF; cdr3_nt: TGCGCCAGCAGCTTGGCGGGACAGGGATCACCCCTCCACTTT
j_call: TRBJ2-7; v_call: TRBV29-1; clone_size: -; d_call: -; cdr3_aa: CSVDPGPGSYEQYF; cdr3_nt: TGCAGCGTTGATCCAGGGCCGGGCTCCTACGAGCAGTACTTC
j_call: TRBJ1-4; v_call: TRBV10-2; clone_size: -; d_call: -; cdr3_aa: CASSEGGEKDEKLFF; cdr3_nt: TGCGCCAGCAGTGAGGGCGGGGAGAAGGATGAAAAACTGTTTTTT
j_call: TRBJ2-3; v_call: TRBV3-1/TRBV3-2; clone_size: -; d_call: -; cdr3_aa: CASSPPDGGLTDTQYF; cdr3_nt: TGTGCCAGCAGCCCCCCAGATGGAGGGTTAACAGATACGCAGTATTTT
j_call: TRBJ1-1; v_call: TRBV10-1; clone_size: -; d_call: -; cdr3_aa: CASSPSRFKTEAFF; cdr3_nt: TGCGCCAGCAGCCCCAGTCGGTTCAAGACTGAAGCTTTCTTT
j_call: TRBJ2-7; v_call: TRBV4-2; clone_size: -; d_call: TRBD2; cdr3_aa: CASSGGGLAGRQYEQYF; cdr3_nt: TGTGCCAGCAGCGGCGGAGGACTAGCGGGACGTCAATACGAGCAGTACTTC
j_call: TRBJ2-1; v_call: TRBV3-1/TRBV3-2; clone_size: -; d_call: TRBD2; cdr3_aa: CASSHRTSGIGNEQFF; cdr3_nt: TGTGCCAGCAGCCATCGGACTAGCGGGATAGGAAATGAGCAGTTCTTC
j_call: TRBJ2-2; v_call: TRBV7-9; clone_size: -; d_call: -; cdr3_aa: CASSLASGSANTGELFF; cdr3_nt: TGTGCCAGCAGCTTAGCGTCTGGAAGCGCGAACACCGGGGAGCTGTTTTTT
j_call: TRBJ2-5; v_call: TRBV20-1; clone_size: -; d_call: -; cdr3_aa: CSAREQETQYF; cdr3_nt: TGCAGTGCTAGAGAACAAGAGACCCAGTACTTC
j_call: TRBJ2-1; v_call: TRBV28; clone_size: -; d_call: TRBD1; cdr3_aa: CASSPTTGRSPDEQFF; cdr3_nt: TGTGCCAGCAGTCCGACGACAGGGAGAAGTCCGGATGAGCAGTTCTTC
j_call: TRBJ1-4; v_call: TRBV10-3; clone_size: -; d_call: TRBD1; cdr3_aa: CAISESTGMNEKLFF; cdr3_nt: TGTGCCATCAGTGAGTCGACAGGGATGAATGAAAAACTGTTTTTT
j_call: TRBJ1-6; v_call: TRBV29-1; clone_size: -; d_call: TRBD1; cdr3_aa: CSVAETGSSPLHF; cdr3_nt: TGCAGCGTTGCGGAGACAGGGTCTTCACCCCTCCACTTT
j_call: TRBJ2-1; v_call: TRBV19; clone_size: -; d_call: -; cdr3_aa: CASSIVGRVNEQFF; cdr3_nt: TGTGCCAGTAGTATAGTAGGCAGGGTGAATGAGCAGTTCTTC
j_call: TRBJ2-5; v_call: TRBV9; clone_size: -; d_call: TRBD1; cdr3_aa: CASSVEAAGGRETQYF; cdr3_nt: TGTGCCAGCAGCGTAGAGGCGGCAGGGGGCAGGGAGACCCAGTACTTC
j_call: TRBJ1-4; v_call: TRBV19; clone_size: -; d_call: -; cdr3_aa: CASSSRDGAEKLFF; cdr3_nt: TGTGCCAGTAGTTCCCGGGACGGTGCCGAAAAACTGTTTTTT
j_call: TRBJ2-5; v_call: TRBV28; clone_size: -; d_call: -; cdr3_aa: CASSTQTSRETQYF; cdr3_nt: TGTGCCAGCAGTACCCAGACTAGTAGGGAGACCCAGTACTTC
j_call: TRBJ1-6; v_call: TRBV5-1; clone_size: -; d_call: -; cdr3_aa: CASSLGGSSYNSPLHF; cdr3_nt: TGCGCCAGCAGCTTGGGAGGGTCCTCCTATAATTCACCCCTCCACTTT
j_call: TRBJ2-3; v_call: TRBV27; clone_size: -; d_call: -; cdr3_aa: CASSLGGAGYTDTQYF; cdr3_nt: TGTGCCAGCAGCCTAGGCGGAGCGGGCTACACAGATACGCAGTATTTT
j_call: TRBJ2-1; v_call: TRBV18; clone_size: -; d_call: TRBD2; cdr3_aa: CASSPGTSGSSYNEQFF; cdr3_nt: TGTGCCAGCTCCCCCGGGACTAGCGGGAGTTCCTACAATGAGCAGTTCTTC
j_call: TRBJ1-1; v_call: TRBV27; clone_size: -; d_call: -; cdr3_aa: CASIPSSGAGTEAFF; cdr3_nt: TGTGCCAGCATTCCAAGTTCAGGGGCAGGCACTGAAGCTTTCTTT
j_call: TRBJ2-7; v_call: TRBV9; clone_size: -; d_call: -; cdr3_aa: CASSVVGSSYEQYF; cdr3_nt: TGTGCCAGCAGCGTAGTCGGGAGCTCCTACGAGCAGTACTTC
j_call: TRBJ1-2; v_call: TRBV6-4; clone_size: -; d_call: TRBD1; cdr3_aa: CASSDRGQGGGYTF; cdr3_nt: TGTGCCAGCAGTGACCGGGGACAGGGAGGCGGCTACACCTTC
j_call: TRBJ1-2; v_call: TRBV2; clone_size: -; d_call: TRBD1; cdr3_aa: CASSEGQGWGYTF; cdr3_nt: TGTGCCAGCAGTGAGGGACAGGGTTGGGGCTACACCTTC